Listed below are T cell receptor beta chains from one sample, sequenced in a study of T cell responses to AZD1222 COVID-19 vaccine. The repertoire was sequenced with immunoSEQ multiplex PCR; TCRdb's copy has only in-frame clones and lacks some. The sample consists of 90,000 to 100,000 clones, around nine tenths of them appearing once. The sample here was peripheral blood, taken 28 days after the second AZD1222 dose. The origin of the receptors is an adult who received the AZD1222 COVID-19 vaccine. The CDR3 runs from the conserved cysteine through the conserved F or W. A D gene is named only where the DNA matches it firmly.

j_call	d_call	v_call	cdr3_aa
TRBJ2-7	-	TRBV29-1	CSAARALTYEQYF
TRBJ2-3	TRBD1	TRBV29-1	CSVGQGGTDTQYF
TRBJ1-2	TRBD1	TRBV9	CASSDRDRGVFSYGYTF
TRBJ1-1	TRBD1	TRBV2	CASSEFTGGGTEAFF
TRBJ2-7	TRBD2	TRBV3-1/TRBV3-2	CASSQASSGSTYEQYF
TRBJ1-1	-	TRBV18	CASSPSLALNTEAFF
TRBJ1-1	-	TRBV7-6	CASSYSPGRPNTEAFF
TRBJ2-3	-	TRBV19	CASRAAPSGGTDTQYF
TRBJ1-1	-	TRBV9	CASSVVGGEAFF
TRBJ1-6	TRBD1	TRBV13	CASSFGQGVGLLHF
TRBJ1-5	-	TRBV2	CASSENPNSNQPQHF
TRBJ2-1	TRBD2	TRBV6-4	CASSELAGTEQFF
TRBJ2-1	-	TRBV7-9	CASSRLGGKYNEQFF
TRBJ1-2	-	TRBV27	CASSLGSRGYGYTF
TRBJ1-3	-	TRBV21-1	CASSKAALSEEGNTIYF
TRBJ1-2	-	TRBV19	CASSIQWNTARLNYGYTF
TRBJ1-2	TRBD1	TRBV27	CASSLGGDRPPYGYTF
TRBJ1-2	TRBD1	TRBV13	CASSFRPGQATTRGYTF
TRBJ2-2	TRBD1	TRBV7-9	CASSSRTGGTGELFF
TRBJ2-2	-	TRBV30	CAWSSEVKNTGELFF
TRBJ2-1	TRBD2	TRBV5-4	CASNLGLAGDNEQFF
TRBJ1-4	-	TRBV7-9	CASSPKTGMNEKLFF
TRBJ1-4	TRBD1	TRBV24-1	CATSDAGTGGEKLFF
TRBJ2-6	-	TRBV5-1	CASSPSVQASSGANVLTF
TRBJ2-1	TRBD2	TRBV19	CASKTSGSSYNEQFF
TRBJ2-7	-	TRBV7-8	CASSLLYEQYF
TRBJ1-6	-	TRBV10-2	CASSDTGRELAGSPLHF
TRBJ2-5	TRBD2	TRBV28	CASTFALAGGQETQYF
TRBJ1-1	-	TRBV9	CASSADTEAFF
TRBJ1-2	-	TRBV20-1	CSARDTYGYTF
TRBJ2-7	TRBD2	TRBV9	CASSVGTSEYEQYF
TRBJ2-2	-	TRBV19	CASSKLAANTGELFF
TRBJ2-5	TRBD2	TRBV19	CASSPQREGGGETQYF
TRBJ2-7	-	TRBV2	CASSEEGGLYEQYF
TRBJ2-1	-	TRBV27	CATGRASYNEQFF
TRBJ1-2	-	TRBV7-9	CASSLEISGNRRYGYTF
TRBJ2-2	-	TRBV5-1	CASSRYTGELFF
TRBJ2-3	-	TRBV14	CASSQVRGTDTQYF
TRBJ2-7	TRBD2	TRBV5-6	CASSLAASGPYEQYF
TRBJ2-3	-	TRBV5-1	CASTLDNTDTQYF
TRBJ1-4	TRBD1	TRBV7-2	CASSFADRAPKLFF
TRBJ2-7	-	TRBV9	CASSVTGTPTYEQYF
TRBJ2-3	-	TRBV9	CASSEQGIETDTQYF
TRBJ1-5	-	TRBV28	CASSFSGQPQHF
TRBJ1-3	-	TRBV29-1	CSVEETTGNTIYF
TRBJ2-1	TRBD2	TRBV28	CASSFTETSGSGEQFF
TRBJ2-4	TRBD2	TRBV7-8	CASRPGLAGGAKNIQYF
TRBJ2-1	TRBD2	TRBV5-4	CASSSKTTASGNYNEQFF
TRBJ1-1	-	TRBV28	CASSLWNTEAFF
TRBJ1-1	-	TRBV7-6	CASSRRNTEAFF
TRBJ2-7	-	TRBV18	CASSPASTGGGAYEQYF
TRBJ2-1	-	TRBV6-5	CASSLWGGFEQFF
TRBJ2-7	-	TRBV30	CAWSQESYEQYF